This T cell receptor beta chain was captured by sequencing in a study of cytomegalovirus exposure and HLA in healthy donors. On the study more broadly: There were 350 to 400 genotyped donors. Of these, roughly 80% fell in the genetic ancestry cluster associated with self-reported Caucasian donors.

General study results and limits: Among CMV-associated TCR beta chains, most appeared HLA-restricted in a later analysis. TCR beta chain V- and J-gene trimming was linked, in a later analysis, to a missense variant in DCLRE1C. The study recorded over 150 TCR beta chains that were cytomegalovirus-associated.

Amplification used 60 Vbeta primers and 13 Jbeta primers. Measured with immunoSEQ multiplex PCR; TCRdb has only the in-frame clones, and not every one. The sample lists about 160,000 clones, 78% occurring once. Regarding this clone: Its antigen is as yet unknown.

The length of the CDR3 is 14 residues. J gave up 5 bases and V 2 bases, and 6 bases lay outside the gene matches. Germline CDR1 reads GTSNPN; CDR2 reads SVGIG (reference sequence). The chain joins TRBV30 to TRBJ2-7; 10 nucleotides match TRBD2. This sequence originates from a woman aged 50 to 65 in good health and CMV-seropositive. Sequencing used PBMCs. The CDR3 sequence: CAWSIASGSDEQYF. The CDR3 DNA reads TGTGCCTGGAGTATAGCTAGCGGGAGCGACGAGCAGTACTTC.